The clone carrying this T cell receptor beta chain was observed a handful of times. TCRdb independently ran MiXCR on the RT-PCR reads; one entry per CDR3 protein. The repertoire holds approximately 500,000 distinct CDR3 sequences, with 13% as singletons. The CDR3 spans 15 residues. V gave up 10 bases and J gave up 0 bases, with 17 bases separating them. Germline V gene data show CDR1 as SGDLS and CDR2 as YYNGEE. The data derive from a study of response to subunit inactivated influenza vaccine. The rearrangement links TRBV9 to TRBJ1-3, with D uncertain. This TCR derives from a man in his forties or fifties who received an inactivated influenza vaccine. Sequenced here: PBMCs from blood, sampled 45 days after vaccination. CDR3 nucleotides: TGTGCCGCCTCCCGGACGGCGAGCTCTGGAAACACCATATATTTT. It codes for CAASRTASSGNTIYF.